Listed below are T cell receptor beta chains from one sample, sequenced in a study of cytomegalovirus exposure and HLA in healthy donors. The protocol was immunoSEQ multiplex PCR, while the TCRdb copy is restricted to in-frame clones and leaves out a portion. The profile covers 95,000 to 110,000 clones, with roughly 85% appearing a single time and approximately 5% taken by the ten largest. Sequenced: PBMCs. These TCRs come from a man in his 60s in good health and CMV-seropositive. Each CDR3 is given with its conserved first and last residue. The order of the fields is D gene, J gene, clone size, V gene, CDR3 DNA, CDR3 protein. The D gene is left open where the match is weak. Clone size is shown for a subset of rows, as once, few, many or a class of expanded clone.

>TRBD1|TRBJ1-4|NA|TRBV19
TGTGCCACCAGTCCCTACAGGGGTCCAAATGAAAAACTGTTTTTT
CATSPYRGPNEKLFF
>TRBD1|TRBJ1-4|few|TRBV7-2
TGTGCCAGCAGCCGGACAGGGGGCGGTGAAAAACTGTTTTTT
CASSRTGGGEKLFF
>TRBD1|TRBJ2-7|NA|TRBV28
TGTGCCAGCAGTTTCGCCAGGGGGTATAACGAGCAGTACTTC
CASSFARGYNEQYF
>TRBD2|TRBJ2-3|NA|TRBV5-4
TGTGCCAGCAGCCGGATCAGCGGGGGGGCGGCAGATACGCAGTATTTT
CASSRISGGAADTQYF
>NA|TRBJ1-4|few|TRBV28
TGTGCCAGCAGCACTAAGAATGAAAAACTGTTTTTT
CASSTKNEKLFF
>NA|TRBJ2-1|NA|TRBV7-8
TGTGCCAGCAGCGAAGAGGCCCCTATCTCTGCCTCCTACAATGAGCAGTTCTTC
CASSEEAPISASYNEQFF
>TRBD1|TRBJ2-2|NA|TRBV7-2
TGTGCCAGCAGCTTAGGGGGACAGGGTAGTACCGGGGAGCTGTTTTTT
CASSLGGQGSTGELFF
>TRBD1|TRBJ2-5|NA|TRBV18
TGTGCCAGCTCACCACCGACAGGGGGAGGAGAGACCCAGTACTTC
CASSPPTGGGETQYF
>NA|TRBJ1-6|NA|TRBV27
TGTGCCAGCAGTGTACGCTATCGGGGGGTCTATAATTCACCCCTCCACTTT
CASSVRYRGVYNSPLHF
>TRBD2|TRBJ2-5|NA|TRBV5-4
TGTGCCAGCAGCATCGGGGGGTCCGTCCAAGAGACCCAGTACTTC
CASSIGGSVQETQYF
>NA|TRBJ2-2|NA|TRBV10-1
TGCGCCAGCAGGGCCCAGGGCGGGGAGCTGTTTTTT
CASRAQGGELFF
>NA|TRBJ2-3|NA|TRBV5-4
TGTGCCAGCAGCCCGGGACAAAGCACAGATACGCAGTATTTT
CASSPGQSTDTQYF
>TRBD2|TRBJ2-1|once|TRBV5-1
TGCGCCAGCAGCCCGGGGACTAGCGGGGGTCGGAATGAGCAGTTCTTC
CASSPGTSGGRNEQFF
>NA|TRBJ2-7|NA|TRBV5-1
TGCGCCAGCAGCTTGGCTTCCGAGCAGTACTTC
CASSLASEQYF